Detailed here is one T cell receptor (beta chain). Its target is not known. MiXCR, applied by TCRdb to the 5' RACE reads, yields one record per CDR3 protein. The sample carries fewer than 450,000 distinct CDR3 sequences, approximately 21% recorded once. This sample is drawn from a study of T-cell memory formation after mild COVID-19. Study-level background: Largely donor-specific TCR clusters were found. Study results and caveats: Detection of some responders pre-infection suggested pre-existing cross-reactive memory T cells participated. Clones contracting across day 15 to 85 had a balanced CD4/CD8 profile; later expanding clones leaned CD4+. Researchers could not confirm that second-wave clones peaking on day 37 targeted SARS-CoV-2.

This CDR3 has 15 amino acids. Germline V lookup: CDR1 SGDLS, CDR2 YYNGEE. The germline V and J ends were trimmed by 4 bases and 5 bases, with 16 bases remaining between them. The source of this sequence is an adult woman who had mild COVID-19 (a few samples of this study predate the infection). Cell type and time point are not known. The specimen was PBMCs or a T cell subset sorted from them (not recorded which). The gene calls are TRBV9 and TRBJ1-5, with D perhaps TRBD1 (6 bases). The CDR3 loop reads CASSSSGTPYQPQHF. The CDR3 nucleotides are TGTGCCAGCAGCTCCTCCGGGACACCTTATCAGCCCCAGCATTTT.